This T cell receptor (beta chain) was sequenced in a study of blood T cell repertoires in COVID-19. The wider study: Samples came from the United States, Italy and Spain, spanning acute and convalescent COVID-19. T cells, B-cell-depleted T cells, or PBMCs provided the cDNA or gDNA that served as material.

The CDR3 totals 15 residues. Germline-derived CDR1 and CDR2 are MNHEY and SVGEGT. Trimming took 0 bases from V and 5 from J, leaving 11 bases between them. In the source study's methods: For nucleated cells, counts were estimated from reference gene primer amplification. Sequencing was performed with immunoSEQ multiplex PCR; in TCRdb, only in-frame clones are kept and a portion is missing. The V and J calls and the clone size are those of that table, but D and trimming were determined from the DNA. The sample holds around 200,000 clones; more than 70% are singletons and the top ten take about 20%. This receptor was taken from a person aged 65 to 85 with COVID-19, enrolled during active disease. The chain links TRBV6-2 or TRBV6-3 to TRBJ2-1, with D possibly TRBD1 on 6 matching bases. The sequenced sample was peripheral blood. The CDR3 sequence is CASSYSLQGNNEQFF. CDR3 DNA: TGTGCCAGCAGTTACTCCTTACAGGGAAACAATGAGCAGTTCTTC.